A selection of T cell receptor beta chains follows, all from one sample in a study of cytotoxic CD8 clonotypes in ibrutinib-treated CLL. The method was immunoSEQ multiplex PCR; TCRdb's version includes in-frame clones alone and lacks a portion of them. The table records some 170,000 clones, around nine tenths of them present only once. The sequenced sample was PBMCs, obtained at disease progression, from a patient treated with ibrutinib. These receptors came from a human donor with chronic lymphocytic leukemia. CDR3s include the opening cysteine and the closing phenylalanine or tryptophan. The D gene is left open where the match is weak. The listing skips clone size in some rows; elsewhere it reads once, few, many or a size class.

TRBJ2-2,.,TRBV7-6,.,CASSRTVSGTGELFF,TGTGCCAGCAGCCGGACAGTCTCGGGCACCGGGGAGCTGTTTTTT
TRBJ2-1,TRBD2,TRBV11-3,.,CASSFSSRGAGEQFF,TGTGCCAGCAGCTTTTCCTCGCGGGGGGCGGGTGAGCAGTTCTTC
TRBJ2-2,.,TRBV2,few,CATLLAGTGELFF,TGTGCCACTCTATTAGCCGGGACCGGGGAGCTGTTTTTT
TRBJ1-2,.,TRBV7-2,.,CASSLGSTAGIYGYTF,TGTGCCAGCAGCTTAGGGTCCACAGCAGGCATCTATGGCTACACCTTC
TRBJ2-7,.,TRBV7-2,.,CASSLVGGKSSYEQYF,TGTGCCAGCAGCTTAGTGGGAGGAAAGAGCTCCTACGAGCAGTACTTC
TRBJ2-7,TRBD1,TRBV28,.,CASSTNDRDRPSYEQYF,TGTGCCAGCAGTACTAACGACCGGGACAGACCTTCCTACGAGCAGTACTTC
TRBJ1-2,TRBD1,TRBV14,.,CASSRTQGEAINGYTF,TGTGCCAGCAGCCGCACACAGGGGGAGGCGATTAATGGCTACACCTTC
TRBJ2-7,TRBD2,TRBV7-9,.,CASSLIAGARAYEQYF,TGTGCCAGCAGCTTGATAGCGGGGGCCCGGGCCTACGAGCAGTACTTC
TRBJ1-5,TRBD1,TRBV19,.,CASSIGTGTWVNQPQHF,TGTGCCAGTAGTATTGGGACAGGGACGTGGGTCAATCAGCCCCAGCATTTT
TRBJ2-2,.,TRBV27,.,CASSLSGYTGELFF,TGTGCCAGCAGTTTATCAGGGTACACCGGGGAGCTGTTTTTT
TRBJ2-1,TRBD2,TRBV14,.,CASSPQAGLGGNQFF,TGTGCCAGCAGCCCACAAGCGGGGTTAGGCGGGAATCAGTTCTTC
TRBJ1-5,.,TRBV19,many,CASSRAYSNQPQHF,TGTGCCAGTAGCAGGGCCTATAGCAATCAGCCCCAGCATTTT
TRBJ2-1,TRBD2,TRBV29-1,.,CSVELSAGVYNEQFF,TGCAGCGTTGAACTGTCGGCGGGAGTCTACAATGAGCAGTTCTTC
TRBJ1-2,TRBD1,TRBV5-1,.,CASSLDGTGLYYGYTF,TGCGCCAGCAGCTTGGATGGGACAGGACTTTACTATGGCTACACCTTC
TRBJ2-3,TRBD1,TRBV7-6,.,CASSLVSDRGADTQYF,TGTGCCAGCAGCTTAGTCTCCGACAGGGGTGCAGATACGCAGTATTTT
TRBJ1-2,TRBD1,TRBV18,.,CASSPGTGGFYGYTF,TGTGCCAGCTCACCAGGGACAGGGGGTTTTTATGGCTACACCTTC
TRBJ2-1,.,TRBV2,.,CASKPGQGYGEQFF,TGTGCCAGCAAGCCGGGACAAGGGTACGGGGAGCAGTTCTTC
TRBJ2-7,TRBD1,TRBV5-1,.,CASSPPGTGVNEQYF,TGCGCCAGCAGCCCGCCCGGGACAGGGGTGAACGAGCAGTACTTC
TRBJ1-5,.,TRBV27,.,CASSRTGNQPQHF,TGTGCCAGTAGTCGAACAGGGAATCAGCCCCAGCATTTT
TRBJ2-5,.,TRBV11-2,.,CASSSPPGPLTQYF,TGTGCCAGCAGCTCCCCCCCCGGGCCCCTGACCCAGTACTTC
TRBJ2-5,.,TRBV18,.,CASSGGRGETQYF,TGTGCCAGCTCAGGAGGCAGGGGAGAGACCCAGTACTTC
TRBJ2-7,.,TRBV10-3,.,CAISEGTYEQYF,TGTGCCATCAGTGAGGGAACCTACGAGCAGTACTTC
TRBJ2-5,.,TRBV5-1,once,CASKALGIQETQYF,TGCGCCAGCAAAGCCTTAGGAATCCAAGAGACCCAGTACTTC
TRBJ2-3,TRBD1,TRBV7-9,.,CASSRTGGTDTQYF,TGTGCCAGCAGCCGTACAGGGGGCACAGATACGCAGTATTTT
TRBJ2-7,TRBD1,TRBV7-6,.,CASSLAYRGTHEQYF,TGTGCCAGCAGCTTAGCATACAGGGGGACCCACGAGCAGTACTTC
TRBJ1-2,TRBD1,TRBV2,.,CASSRGGRGYGYTF,TGTGCCAGCAGTAGAGGGGGCAGGGGCTATGGCTACACCTTC
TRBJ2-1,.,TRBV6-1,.,CASAGVYNEQFF,TGTGCCAGCGCTGGTGTATACAATGAGCAGTTCTTC
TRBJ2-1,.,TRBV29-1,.,CSVEDRERRYNEQFF,TGCAGCGTTGAAGATCGGGAGCGGCGCTACAATGAGCAGTTCTTC
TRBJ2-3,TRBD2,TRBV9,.,CASSQGLAGAGPDTQYF,TGTGCCAGCAGCCAAGGACTAGCGGGAGCCGGGCCAGATACGCAGTATTTT
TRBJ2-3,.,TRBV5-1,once,CASSLRWGTDTQYF,TGCGCCAGCAGCTTGAGGTGGGGCACAGATACGCAGTATTTT
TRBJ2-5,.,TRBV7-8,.,CASSLFPGGQGETQYF,TGTGCCAGCAGCTTATTTCCTGGGGGTCAGGGAGAGACCCAGTACTTC
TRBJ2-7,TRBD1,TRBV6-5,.,CASSLRTGGDEQYF,TGTGCCAGCAGTTTGCGGACAGGGGGCGACGAGCAGTACTTC
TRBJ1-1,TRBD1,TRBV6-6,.,CASSYTDRANTEAFF,TGTGCCAGCAGTTACACGGACAGGGCTAACACTGAAGCTTTCTTT
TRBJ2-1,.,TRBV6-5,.,CASSRETPRYNEQFF,TGTGCCAGCAGCCGAGAGACCCCCCGCTACAATGAGCAGTTCTTC
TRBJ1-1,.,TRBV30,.,CAWSSLLLNTEAFF,TGTGCCTGGAGTAGCCTACTCCTGAACACTGAAGCTTTCTTT
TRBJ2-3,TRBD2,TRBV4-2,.,CASSPGLAGFTTADTQYF,TGTGCCAGCAGCCCGGGACTAGCGGGATTCACCACGGCAGATACGCAGTATTTT
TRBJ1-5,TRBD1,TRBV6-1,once,CASSEKEGGGNQPQHF,TGTGCCAGCAGTGAAAAGGAAGGGGGCGGCAATCAGCCCCAGCATTTT
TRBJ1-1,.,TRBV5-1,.,CASSFGTNTEAFF,TGCGCCAGCAGCTTCGGCACGAACACTGAAGCTTTCTTT
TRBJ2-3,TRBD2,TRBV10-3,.,CAISRGLAGGIDTQYF,TGTGCCATCAGCCGTGGACTAGCCGGAGGGATAGATACGCAGTATTTT
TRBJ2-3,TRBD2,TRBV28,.,CASSSPASGSADTQYF,TGTGCCAGCAGCAGTCCAGCTAGCGGGAGCGCAGATACGCAGTATTTT
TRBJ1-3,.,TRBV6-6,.,CASSYGGSSGNTIYF,TGTGCCAGCAGTTACGGGGGGAGCTCTGGAAACACCATATATTTT
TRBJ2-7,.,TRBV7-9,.,CASSLVLGEQYF,TGTGCCAGCAGCTTAGTCCTGGGCGAGCAGTACTTC
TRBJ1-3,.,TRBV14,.,CASSPLSGNTIYF,TGTGCCAGCAGCCCCCTCTCTGGAAACACCATATATTTT
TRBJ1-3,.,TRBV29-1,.,CSVRLNLSGNTIYF,TGCAGCGTTAGACTGAACCTCTCTGGAAACACCATATATTTT
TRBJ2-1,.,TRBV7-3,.,CASSQISGSSYNEQFF,TGTGCCAGCAGCCAAATTAGCGGATCATCCTACAATGAGCAGTTCTTC
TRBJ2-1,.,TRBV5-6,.,CASSLMTGGLYNEQFF,TGTGCCAGCAGCTTAATGACCGGGGGCCTCTACAATGAGCAGTTCTTC
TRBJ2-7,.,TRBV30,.,CAWSGGVDEQYF,TGTGCCTGGAGTGGAGGTGTGGACGAGCAGTACTTC
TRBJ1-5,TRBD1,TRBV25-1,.,CASSAHDRGRNQPQHF,TGTGCCAGCAGTGCCCACGACAGGGGAAGAAATCAGCCCCAGCATTTT
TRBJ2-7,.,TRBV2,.,CASVFSGPAYEQYF,TGTGCCAGCGTTTTCTCGGGACCCGCCTACGAGCAGTACTTC
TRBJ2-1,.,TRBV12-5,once,CASGLVSGLGAVFYNEQFF,TGTGCTAGTGGTTTGGTCTCGGGGCTGGGAGCTGTTTTCTACAATGAGCAGTTCTTC
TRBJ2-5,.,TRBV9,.,CASSVAPGAGETQYF,TGTGCCAGCAGCGTAGCTCCGGGTGCGGGCGAGACCCAGTACTTC
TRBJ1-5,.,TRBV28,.,CASSSISGFQPQHF,TGTGCCAGCAGTTCGATTTCGGGGTTTCAGCCCCAGCATTTT
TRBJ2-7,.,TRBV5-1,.,CASSLVGSYEQYF,TGCGCCAGCAGCTTGGTAGGCTCCTACGAGCAGTACTTC
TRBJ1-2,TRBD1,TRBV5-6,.,CASSRLRQGVGYGYTF,TGTGCCAGCAGTAGATTAAGACAGGGCGTCGGCTATGGCTACACCTTC
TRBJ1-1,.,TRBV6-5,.,CASSESDFAEAFF,TGTGCCAGCAGTGAAAGTGATTTCGCTGAAGCTTTCTTT
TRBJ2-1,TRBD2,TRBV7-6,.,CASSLGGRANEQFF,TGTGCCAGCAGCTTAGGAGGGAGGGCCAATGAGCAGTTCTTC
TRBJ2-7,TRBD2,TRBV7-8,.,CASSQLAGGHEQYF,TGTGCCAGCAGCCAACTAGCGGGAGGGCACGAGCAGTACTTC
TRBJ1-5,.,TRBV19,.,CASLGAGSSSQPQHF,TGTGCCAGCTTAGGGGCAGGGTCGTCGAGTCAGCCCCAGCATTTT
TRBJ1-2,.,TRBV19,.,CASGPPMWGAKYGYTF,TGTGCCAGTGGCCCCCCGATGTGGGGGGCAAAGTATGGCTACACCTTC
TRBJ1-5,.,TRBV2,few,CASVLSRTFNQPQHF,TGTGCCAGCGTACTGTCTCGGACATTCAATCAGCCCCAGCATTTT